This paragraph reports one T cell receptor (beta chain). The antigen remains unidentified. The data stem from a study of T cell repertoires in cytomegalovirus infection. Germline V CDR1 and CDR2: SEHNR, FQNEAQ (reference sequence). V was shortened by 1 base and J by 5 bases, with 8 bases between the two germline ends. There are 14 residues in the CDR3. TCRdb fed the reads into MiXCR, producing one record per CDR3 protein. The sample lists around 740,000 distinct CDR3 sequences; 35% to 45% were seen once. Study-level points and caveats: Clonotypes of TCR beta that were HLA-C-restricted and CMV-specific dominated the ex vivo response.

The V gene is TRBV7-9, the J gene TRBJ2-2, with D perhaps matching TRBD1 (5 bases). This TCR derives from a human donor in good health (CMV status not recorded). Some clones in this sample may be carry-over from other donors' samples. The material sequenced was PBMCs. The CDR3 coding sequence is TGTGCCAGCAGCTTAGAGGGGATTACCGGGGAGCTGTTTTTT. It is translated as CASSLEGITGELFF.